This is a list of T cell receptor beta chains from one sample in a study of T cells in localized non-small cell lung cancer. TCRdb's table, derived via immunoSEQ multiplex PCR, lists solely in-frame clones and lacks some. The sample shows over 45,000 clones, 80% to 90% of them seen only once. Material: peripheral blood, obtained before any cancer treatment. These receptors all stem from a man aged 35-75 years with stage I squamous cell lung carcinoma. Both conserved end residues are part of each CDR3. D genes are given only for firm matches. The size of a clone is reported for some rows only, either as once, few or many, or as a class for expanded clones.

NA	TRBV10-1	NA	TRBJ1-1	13	TGCGCCAGCTTGCGTCAGCAGAACACTGAAGCTTTCTTT	CASLRQQNTEAFF
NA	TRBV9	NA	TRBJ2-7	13	TGTGCCAGCAGCCCCCAAAGCGTGGGCGAGCAGTACTTC	CASSPQSVGEQYF
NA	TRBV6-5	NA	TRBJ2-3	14	TGTGCCAGCAGTTGGAGGGACGGGAGAGATACGCAGTATTTT	CASSWRDGRDTQYF
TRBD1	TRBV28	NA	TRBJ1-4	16	TGTGCCAGCAGACACCGACAGGGGGCAACTAATGAAAAACTGTTTTTT	CASRHRQGATNEKLFF
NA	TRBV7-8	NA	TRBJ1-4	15	TGTGCCAGCAGCTTAGCGAATGGTATTGGTGAAAAACTGTTTTTT	CASSLANGIGEKLFF
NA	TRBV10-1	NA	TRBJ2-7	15	TGCGCCAGCCCCCCTTCCGAGGGCTGCGCCTACGAGCAGTACTTC	CASPPSEGCAYEQYF
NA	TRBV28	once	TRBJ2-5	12	TGTGCCAGCAGTTTTGACCCCTGGACCCAGTACTTC	CASSFDPWTQYF
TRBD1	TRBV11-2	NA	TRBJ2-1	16	TGTGCCAGCACTACCATGGGACAGGGTAAAGTCGATGAGCAGTTCTTC	CASTTMGQGKVDEQFF
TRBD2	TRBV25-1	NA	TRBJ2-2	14	TGTGCCAGCAGTGACCCCGGGGGGTCCCGGGAGCTGTTTTTT	CASSDPGGSRELFF
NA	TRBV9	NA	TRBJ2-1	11	TGTGCCAGCAGCGTAGATAATGAGCAGTTCTTC	CASSVDNEQFF
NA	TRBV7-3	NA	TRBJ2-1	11	TGTGCCAGCAGCTTAGGCAATGAGCAGTTCTTC	CASSLGNEQFF
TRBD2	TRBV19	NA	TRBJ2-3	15	TGTGCCAGTAAGAGCGGGAGGCGAAGCACAGATACGCAGTATTTT	CASKSGRRSTDTQYF
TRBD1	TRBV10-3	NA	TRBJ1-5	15	TGTGCCATCAGTGAGCGACAGGGAGTCAATCAGCCCCAGCATTTT	CAISERQGVNQPQHF
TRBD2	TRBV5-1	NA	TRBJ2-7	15	TGCGCCAGCAGCTTGGGGACTAGCGGGACCTACGAGCAGTACTTC	CASSLGTSGTYEQYF
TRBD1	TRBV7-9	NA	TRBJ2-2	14	TGTGCCAGCAGCGCACAGGGGTACTCCGGGGAGCTGTTTTTT	CASSAQGYSGELFF
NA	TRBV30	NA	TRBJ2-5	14	TGTGCCTGGGGGCGGAAGCAGGGAACGGAGACCCAGTACTTC	CAWGRKQGTETQYF
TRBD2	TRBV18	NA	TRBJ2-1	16	TGTGCCAGCTCACCCCCGACTAGCGGGAGAAACAATGAGCAGTTCTTC	CASSPPTSGRNNEQFF
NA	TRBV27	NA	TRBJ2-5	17	TGTGCCAGCAGTTTATCGAAGATTCACCTCCCTGGGGAGACCCAGTACTTC	CASSLSKIHLPGETQYF
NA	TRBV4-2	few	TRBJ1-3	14	TGTGCCAGCAGCCAAGACCATGCTGGAAACACCATATATTTT	CASSQDHAGNTIYF
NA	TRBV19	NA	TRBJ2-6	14	TGTGCCAGTAGTATAAGTAATGGGGCCAACGTCCTGACTTTC	CASSISNGANVLTF
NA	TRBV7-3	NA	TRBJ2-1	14	TGTGCCAGCAGCTTCCTCGGGGGCAGGGCTGAGCAGTTCTTC	CASSFLGGRAEQFF
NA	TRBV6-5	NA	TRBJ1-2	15	TGTGCCAGCAGACCGGACAGCCGACCGAACTATGGCTACACCTTC	CASRPDSRPNYGYTF
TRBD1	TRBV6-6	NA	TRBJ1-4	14	TGTGCCAGCAGTCCCCGACAGGGGGACGAAAAACTGTTTTTT	CASSPRQGDEKLFF